The rows below give T cell receptor beta chains drawn from one sample of a study of T cell responses to AZD1222 COVID-19 vaccine. Repertoires were generated with immunoSEQ multiplex PCR, while TCRdb's copy carries only in-frame clones and drops some. This table holds some 120,000 clones, approximately 85% found once. The input for sequencing was peripheral blood, taken on day 0 of AZD1222 vaccination. The receptors shown here come from an adult in good health. Both conserved end residues are part of each CDR3. D genes are given only for firm matches. Expanded clones are given a class, and other clones once, few, many or no size at all.

TRBV30	NA	NA	TRBJ2-7	CAWSVPSRMGGGLYEQYF	TGTGCCTGGAGTGTACCGAGTCGGATGGGAGGGGGGCTCTACGAGCAGTACTTC
TRBV5-1	NA	NA	TRBJ2-2	CASNEGTGELFF	TGCGCCAGCAACGAGGGCACCGGGGAGCTGTTTTTT
TRBV19	TRBD1	NA	TRBJ1-5	CASSMAGQGAGAGKPQHF	TGTGCCAGTAGTATGGCGGGACAGGGGGCAGGGGCAGGGAAGCCCCAGCATTTT
TRBV7-9	NA	few	TRBJ1-1	CASSLDRFRGAFF	TGTGCCAGCAGCTTAGACAGATTCAGAGGGGCTTTCTTT
TRBV9	NA	NA	TRBJ1-2	CASSPARAGYGYTF	TGTGCCAGCAGCCCCGCTCGCGCGGGCTATGGCTACACCTTC
TRBV6-2/TRBV6-3	NA	NA	TRBJ2-7	CASSSELGGGYEQYF	TGTGCCAGCAGCTCCGAGCTCGGTGGGGGCTACGAGCAGTACTTC
TRBV6-5	NA	NA	TRBJ2-1	CASSLIRGEQFF	TGTGCCAGCAGTTTAATCCGCGGTGAGCAGTTCTTC
TRBV30	NA	NA	TRBJ1-2	CAWSVRDPHNSIF	TGTGCCTGGAGTGTTAGGGACCCCCACAACAGCATCTTC
TRBV7-9	NA	NA	TRBJ2-5	CASSLSTGLFQETQYF	TGTGCCAGCAGCTTATCCACAGGGCTTTTCCAAGAGACCCAGTACTTC
TRBV10-3	TRBD1	NA	TRBJ1-5	CAISATGQGDYSNQPQHF	TGTGCCATCAGTGCCACGGGACAGGGAGACTATAGCAATCAGCCCCAGCATTTT
TRBV6-5	NA	once	TRBJ2-3	CASSYSGGGTDTQYF	TGTGCCAGCAGTTACTCAGGGGGGGGCACAGATACGCAGTATTTT
TRBV4-2	TRBD2	large	TRBJ2-7	CASSQDQGGLAGVYEQYF	TGTGCCAGCAGCCAAGATCAAGGGGGACTAGCGGGGGTATACGAGCAGTACTTC
TRBV23-1	NA	NA	TRBJ1-3	CASIGGSSGNTIYF	TGCGCCAGCATAGGGGGGAGCTCTGGAAACACCATATATTTT
TRBV10-3	NA	few	TRBJ2-7	CAISESYRQFSYEQYF	TGTGCCATCAGTGAGTCCTATCGACAGTTCTCCTACGAGCAGTACTTC
TRBV4-1	NA	NA	TRBJ2-7	CASSQDSRRQGLTYEQYF	TGCGCCAGCAGCCAAGATTCACGCCGGCAGGGGCTTACCTACGAGCAGTACTTC
TRBV7-6	NA	NA	TRBJ1-4	CASSLMVDEKLFF	TGTGCCAGCAGCTTAATGGTGGATGAAAAACTGTTTTTT
TRBV9	NA	NA	TRBJ1-4	CASSAGLGNGVEKLFF	TGTGCCAGCAGCGCCGGGCTGGGCAATGGCGTGGAAAAACTGTTTTTT
TRBV21-1	NA	NA	TRBJ2-7	CASSKRPLGYEQYF	TGTGCCAGCAGCAAAAGGCCCCTTGGCTACGAGCAGTACTTC
TRBV4-3	TRBD2	NA	TRBJ2-1	CASSQEGRVQFF	TGCGCCAGCAGCCAAGAGGGGAGGGTTCAGTTCTTC
TRBV27	NA	NA	TRBJ2-7	CASSPKPWGYEQYF	TGTGCCAGCAGTCCGAAACCTTGGGGCTACGAGCAGTACTTC
TRBV2	NA	few	TRBJ1-2	CASSDRSFNYGYTF	TGTGCCAGCAGTGACCGGTCTTTTAACTATGGCTACACCTTC
TRBV28	TRBD1	NA	TRBJ1-2	CASSLPRRTGGGGYTF	TGTGCCAGCAGTTTACCCCGGCGGACAGGGGGAGGTGGCTACACCTTC
TRBV5-4	TRBD2	NA	TRBJ2-3	CASRLGGLAGTDTQYF	TGTGCCAGCCGCCTTGGGGGGCTAGCGGGAACAGATACGCAGTATTTT
TRBV5-1	NA	NA	TRBJ2-5	CASSSNQETQYF	TGCGCCAGCAGCTCTAATCAAGAGACCCAGTACTTC
TRBV5-6	NA	NA	TRBJ1-5	CASSSASGDSNQPQHF	TGTGCCAGCAGCTCCGCCTCAGGGGATAGCAATCAGCCCCAGCATTTT
TRBV27	TRBD1	NA	TRBJ2-7	CASSLKGQGKSYEQYF	TGTGCCAGCAGTCTCAAGGGACAGGGAAAGTCCTACGAGCAGTACTTC
TRBV9	NA	NA	TRBJ1-6	CASSAGVSDSPLHF	TGTGCCAGCAGCGCGGGGGTCAGCGATTCACCCCTCCACTTT
TRBV4-1	TRBD1	NA	TRBJ2-7	CASSQASGTGAYEQYF	TGCGCCAGCAGCCAAGCCTCTGGAACAGGGGCCTACGAGCAGTACTTC